This T cell receptor beta chain was captured in a study of follicular helper T cells after annual influenza vaccination. Concerning this clone: Its antigen is not identified.

Sequencing used immunoSEQ multiplex PCR; TCRdb keeps in-frame clones, though not all of them. Of more than 10,000 clones in the sample, about 80% are singletons; the top ten hold about 0.91%. The CDR3 contains 16 residues. Germline CDR1 is MNHNS and CDR2 is SASEGT. With 2 bases removed from V and 5 bases from J, the gap between germline ends came to 18 bases. Study-level findings and limits: Just 10-20% of cells analyzed had recovered productive TCRB sequences.

Time point indicated: 2014-2015 season, pre-vaccination. Adults received seasonal inactivated influenza vaccine, with sorted blood CD4 subsets sequenced before and after. Subjects lived in the community and lacked influenza vaccine within the prior 6 months. Between 40 and 100 mL of blood was drawn per time point. This chain connects TRBV6-1 to TRBJ2-5; possibly TRBD2 for D (5 bases). The input for sequencing was CXCR5- memory CD4+ T cells sorted from blood, taken on the day of influenza vaccination. This TCR was sampled from an adult who received the influenza vaccine. CDR3 in amino acids: CASSEFIRATGETQYF. The CDR3 coding sequence is TGTGCCAGCAGTGAATTCATTCGGGCGACGGGGGAGACCCAGTACTTC.